The source of this T cell receptor (beta chain) is a study of OX40 agonist ivuxolimab in advanced cancers. Study overall: Enrollees could have had prior anti-PD-1, anti-PD-L1 or anti-CTLA-4 therapy, which about 40% had received. Study-level results: Partial responders at 0.1-3.0 mg/kg had among the lowest clonal expansion. The study did not work out the antigen specificity of the expanded peripheral T cells.

This CDR3 has 16 residues. Germline V gene data show CDR1 as MNHEY and CDR2 as SVGAGI. The V and J ends lost 2 bases and 7 bases respectively, with 17 bases between them. Comments on this clone: As yet, its antigen is unknown.

The protocol was immunoSEQ multiplex PCR, while the TCRdb copy is restricted to in-frame clones and leaves out a portion. The sample holds fewer than 30,000 clones, approximately 93% seen once. The sequencing here drew on CD4+ or CD8+ T cells sorted from blood, taken in a trial of the OX40 agonist ivuxolimab. This chain links TRBV6-5 with TRBJ2-2; D is ambiguous. The receptor's source is an adult with an advanced solid tumor such as melanoma, head and neck, liver or kidney cancer. Here the CDR3 DNA reads TGTGCCAGCAGTTACGGCGGTGCGGAAAAGTTCGGGGAGCTGTTTTTT. It specifies CASSYGGAEKFGELFF.